A single sample is the source of the 27 T cell receptor beta chains below, sequenced in a study of cytomegalovirus exposure and HLA in healthy donors (dated by TCRdb to about 2017). The method was the immunoSEQ multiplex PCR assay. Here the immuneACCESS table is served through TCRdb, limited to in-frame sequences with V and J called. Missing clones are a known gap in these copies; in checked studies unresolved V genes cover under half, and the rest lacks a known reason. The sample table lists about 130,000 clones, roughly 95% of them with a count of one. About 1.7% of the sample rests with the top ten. The material sequenced was PBMCs. The receptors shown here come from a man younger than 30 in good health and CMV-seronegative.

The V call is TRBV5-4, the J call TRBJ2-7; TRBD1 matches at 8 bases. The germline CDR1 and CDR2 sequences are SGHNT and YYREEE (reference sequence). The V and J ends lost 3 bases and 2 bases, in that order; junction bases with no gene match: 10. The CDR3 contains 16 residues. The CDR3 DNA is TGTGCCAGCAGCTCCCCCCGGGACAGGATGACCTACGAGCAGTACTTC. This translates into CASSSPRDRMTYEQYF.

The gene calls are TRBV7-6 and TRBJ2-1; 8 nucleotides line up with TRBD2. The germline CDR1 and CDR2 sequences are SGHVS and FNYEAQ. The CDR3 contains 16 residues. The J segment lost 7 bases and the V segment lost 0 bases, leaving 8 bases of the junction unmatched. CDR3 nucleotides: TGTGCCAGCAGCTTAGCCCTACTAGCGGCCCCGAATGAGCAGTTCTTC. It translates to CASSLALLAAPNEQFF.

The chain is built from TRBV9 and TRBJ2-2, with D possibly being TRBD1 (5 bases). Trimming took off 1 base at V and 0 bases at J, with 7 bases between the two ends. The germline CDR1 and CDR2 sequences are SGDLS and YYNGEE. This CDR3 spans 15 amino acids. In nucleotides, the CDR3 is TGTGCCAGCAGCGTATCAGGGTCGAACACCGGGGAGCTGTTTTTT. It is translated as CASSVSGSNTGELFF.

This chain connects TRBV28 to TRBJ2-7; the D gene is possibly TRBD2 (5 bases). The germline V gene encodes CDR1 MDHEN and CDR2 SYDVKM. The CDR3 runs to 13 residues. V was clipped by 7 bases and J by 0 bases, with 10 bases between them. CDR3 bases: TGTGCCAGCACCCCCACTAGCTCCTACGAGCAGTACTTC. Amino acid sequence: CASTPTSSYEQYF.

This chain uses TRBV27 with TRBJ2-7; 11 bases are shared with TRBD2. The CDR3 runs to 16 residues. The germline CDR1 and CDR2 sequences are MNHEY and SMNVEV (reference sequence). V was clipped by 5 bases and J by 6 bases; unmatched bases: 12. For the CDR3, the DNA is TGTGCCAGCAGTACCCGTAGCGGGAGGGCCGGTCCCGAGCAGTACTTC. This encodes CASSTRSGRAGPEQYF.

CDR3 sequence (DNA): TGTGCCAGCAGCCAACTACCTAGCGGAAGCACAGATACGCAGTATTTT. It specifies CASSQLPSGSTDTQYF. This chain links TRBV4-2 with TRBJ2-3; 7 positions agree with TRBD2. Per the germline V gene, CDR1 is LGHNA and CDR2 is YNFKEQ. The V gene end was trimmed by 2 bases and the J gene end by 0 bases; junction bases not matched to a gene: 5. There are 16 residues in the CDR3.

The V call is TRBV4-3, the J call TRBJ1-5, with TRBD1 matching over 7 bases. The germline V gene has CDR1 LGHNA and CDR2 YSLEER. The CDR3 covers 16 residues. The V gene end was trimmed by 1 base and the J gene end by 3 bases; junction bases not matched to a gene: 6. The CDR3 loop reads CASSQAPDRDNQPQHF. The DNA of the CDR3 is TGCGCCAGCAGCCAAGCCCCCGACAGGGACAATCAGCCCCAGCATTTT.

The rearrangement links TRBV5-6 to TRBJ1-4, with 8 bases identical to TRBD1. The length of the CDR3 is 14 residues. The V segment lost 4 bases and the J segment 7 bases; nucleotides outside the gene matches: 6. Germline V gene lookup returns CDR1 SGHDT and CDR2 YYEEEE. In nucleotides, the CDR3 is TGTGCCAGCAGCCCAGGGACAGGCGGTGAAAAACTGTTTTTT. Translating gives CASSPGTGGEKLFF.

V and J are TRBV6-1 and TRBJ1-5; D may be TRBD1 (6 bases). Germline CDR1 reads MNHNS; CDR2 reads SASEGT. The CDR3 consists of 15 residues. With 6 bases removed from V and 1 base from J, the gap between germline ends came to 13 bases. The DNA for the CDR3 is TGTGCCAGCAGGGCGGGGGCCGAGAGCAATCAGCCCCAGCATTTT. Translating gives CASRAGAESNQPQHF.

The chain carries TRBV7-9 and TRBJ1-2; 8 bases are a match to TRBD1. This CDR3 spans 15 amino acids. The V and J ends lost 4 bases and 7 bases, in that order; junction bases with no gene match: 11. Per germline, CDR1 SEHNR and CDR2 FQNEAQ (reference sequence). The CDR3 region has the DNA TGTGCCAGCAGCTCGAGAGGACAGGGAACGGGTGGCTACACCTTC. Translation gives CASSSRGQGTGGYTF.

The genes are TRBV7-3 and TRBJ2-1; D is ambiguous. Germline V gene data show CDR1 as SGHTA and CDR2 as FQGTGA. This CDR3 comprises 14 residues. V was trimmed by 5 bases and J by 6 bases, leaving 14 bases between them. The CDR3 DNA is TGTGCCAGCAGCGTGGGCCTATGGGCCAATGAGCAGTTCTTC. Translating gives CASSVGLWANEQFF.

The CDR3, as DNA: TGTGCCAGCAGAGGTCCTTCGGGACTAGTTACAATGAGGCAGTTCTTC. Translation: CASRGPSGLVTMRQFF. This chain uses TRBV27 with TRBJ2-1; 8 positions match TRBD2. With 6 bases clipped from V and 12 bases from J, the junction kept 19 bases outside the gene matches. The CDR3 has 16 residues. The germline V gene has CDR1 MNHEY and CDR2 SMNVEV (reference sequence).

The chain joins TRBV12-5 to TRBJ2-1, with D perhaps TRBD1 (5 bases). Germline V gives CDR1 LGHNT, CDR2 FRNRAP. V was cut by 0 bases and J by 7 bases, with 13 bases left in between. This CDR3 region has 15 residues. The CDR3 region has the DNA TGTGCTAGTGGTTTGGTACCTAGGACACTTAATGAGCAGTTCTTC. Amino acids: CASGLVPRTLNEQFF.

V is TRBV6-5 and J is TRBJ1-2; D may be TRBD1 (5 bases). Germline lookup yields CDR1 MNHEY and CDR2 SVGAGI. This CDR3 has 14 amino acids. Trimming took 2 bases from V and 7 from J, leaving 14 bases between them. The CDR3 sequence is CASSYSGTTTGYTF. CDR3 in DNA: TGTGCCAGCAGTTACAGCGGGACTACTACTGGCTACACCTTC.

The gene calls are TRBV28 and TRBJ2-7; TRBD1 is a possible D gene (10 bases). The germline gives CDR1 MDHEN, CDR2 SYDVKM. The V end lost 3 bases, the J end lost 4 bases, and 22 bases lay between the germline ends. The CDR3 length is 17 residues. This CDR3 is CASSLTPSGTGEYEQYF. CDR3 DNA sequence: TGTGCCAGCAGTTTGACCCCTAGCGGGACAGGGGAATACGAGCAGTACTTC.

The chain carries TRBV19 and TRBJ1-4; D remains unclear. This CDR3 comprises 12 residues. Germline V CDR1 and CDR2: LNHDA, SQIVND (reference sequence). Trimming shortened V by 5 bases and J by 7 bases, and 8 bases separated the two germline ends. The CDR3 protein is CASSVRGEKLFF. CDR3 sequence (DNA): TGTGCCAGTAGTGTCAGAGGTGAAAAACTGTTTTTT.

The rearrangement joins TRBV16 to TRBJ2-1; possibly TRBD2 for D (6 bases). Trimming took 0 bases from V and 3 from J, leaving 9 bases between them. Per germline, CDR1 KGHSY and CDR2 FQNENV. This CDR3 has 15 amino acids. The CDR3 protein is CASSQSTAGYNEQFF. The CDR3 DNA follows: TGTGCCAGCAGCCAATCGACAGCGGGCTACAATGAGCAGTTCTTC.

This clone was observed a single time. The chain employs TRBV6-1 and TRBJ2-2; no firm D call. The CDR3 is made up of 13 amino acids. The germline V gene has CDR1 MNHNS and CDR2 SASEGT. With 6 bases removed from V and 3 bases from J, the gap between germline ends came to 8 bases. CDR3: CASSALHTGELFF. CDR3 in DNA: TGTGCCAGCAGCGCACTACACACCGGGGAGCTGTTTTTT.

V usage is TRBV10-3 and J usage is TRBJ2-4; 9 bases agree with TRBD2. The trim removed 6 bases at V and 7 bases at J, leaving 16 bases unmatched. Germline CDR1 and CDR2: ENHRY and SYGVKD. This CDR3 comprises 17 residues. CDR3 DNA sequence: TGTGCCATCAGCGACTCTAGCGGGATCCCCAAGGAGAACATTCAGTACTTC. It yields the protein CAISDSSGIPKENIQYF.

V gene TRBV6-6 combines with J gene TRBJ2-1; D remains unclear. CDR1 and CDR2 (germline): MNHNY, SVGAGI (reference sequence). The ends were cut back, 4 bases at V and 5 bases at J, with 18 bases in the middle. This CDR3 spans 16 amino acids. The DNA for the CDR3 is TGTGCCAGCAGTTTATGGGCAGGTGTACCGGACAATGAGCAGTTCTTC. This encodes CASSLWAGVPDNEQFF.

The chain links TRBV6-1 to TRBJ2-1; 9 bases line up with TRBD2. Germline values: CDR1 MNHNS, CDR2 SASEGT. J was trimmed by 7 bases and V by 8 bases; bases with no gene match: 12. The CDR3 is 15 amino acids. CDR3 protein: CASLWAGGPGNEQFF. The CDR3 DNA reads as TGTGCCAGCCTTTGGGCGGGAGGGCCGGGGAATGAGCAGTTCTTC.

The V gene is TRBV7-9, the J gene TRBJ1-1, with 10 bases matching TRBD1. Trimming took 4 bases from V and 0 from J; bases not matched to a gene: 5. Germline assignment: CDR1 SEHNR and CDR2 FQNEAQ (reference sequence). The CDR3 covers 16 residues. The CDR3 spells CASSSDRGYMNTEAFF. In DNA form, the CDR3 reads TGTGCCAGCAGCTCGGACAGGGGGTATATGAACACTGAAGCTTTCTTT.

The chain combines TRBV28 with TRBJ2-3; TRBD2 matches 7 bases. CDR1 is MDHEN, CDR2 SYDVKM, per germline. V gave up 5 bases and J gave up 1 base; unmatched junction bases: 9. The CDR3 totals 16 residues. CDR3 sequence: CASSLGGRGRTDTQYF. CDR3 sequence (DNA): TGTGCCAGCAGTCTCGGCGGGAGAGGGCGCACAGATACGCAGTATTTT.

The CDR3 loop reads CASSPSPGTGSYEQYF. The CDR3 DNA follows: TGTGCCAGCAGCCCATCGCCCGGGACAGGATCCTACGAGCAGTACTTC. The gene calls are TRBV7-9 and TRBJ2-7; 8 bases map to TRBD1. V lost 5 bases, J lost 1 base, and 10 bases stayed unmatched. CDR3 length equals 16 residues. Germline V gene data show CDR1 as SEHNR and CDR2 as FQNEAQ (reference sequence).

The rearrangement joins TRBV5-1 to TRBJ2-7; 9 bases map to TRBD1. The CDR3 is made up of 15 amino acids. Germline trimming cut 4 bases from V and 6 bases from J; bases unmatched to any gene: 11. In germline, CDR1 is SGHRS, CDR2 YFSETQ. The CDR3 bases are TGCGCCAGCAGCGTGCCCGGGACAGGGTTAGGCGAGCAGTACTTC. Translating gives CASSVPGTGLGEQYF.

This rearrangement joins TRBV5-1 to TRBJ2-7; 9 nucleotides agree with TRBD2. This CDR3 contains 15 residues. CDR1 and CDR2 (germline): SGHRS, YFSETQ. V was pared by 0 bases and J by 4 bases, with 5 bases of the junction left unmatched. The CDR3 is CASSLGLAGSYEQYF. CDR3 nucleotides: TGCGCCAGCAGCTTGGGGCTAGCGGGATCTTACGAGCAGTACTTC. Looking up the rest from reference TRBV5-1 and TRBJ2-7 gives the full variable domain: KAGVTQTPRYLIKTRGQQVTLSCSPISGHRSVSWYQQTPGQGLQFLFEYFSETQRNKGNFPGRFSGRQFSNSRSEMNVSTLELGDSALYLCASSLGLAGSYEQYFGPGTRLTVT.

The rearrangement joins TRBV20-1 to TRBJ2-4; D is possibly TRBD2 (5 bases). Germline-derived CDR1 and CDR2 are DFQATT and SNEGSKA (reference sequence). The V gene lost 5 bases and the J gene lost 7 bases, with 9 bases spanning the gap. This CDR3 is 11 amino acids long. Here the CDR3 reads CSAFTGNIQYF. DNA of the CDR3: TGCAGTGCTTTTACGGGGAACATTCAGTACTTC.